The 5 T cell receptor beta chains below come from one sample, sequenced in a study of T cells in Graves' hyperthyroidism and ophthalmopathy. Authors of the study amplified TCR beta CDR3 regions from RNA transcripts. HTBI primers were the set used in a first-round RT-PCR of the TCR CDR3. TCRdb analysed the multiplex PCR reads with MiXCR anew, one entry per CDR3 protein. This sample yields over 250,000 distinct CDR3 sequences, of which around 25% are seen a single time; roughly 24% belongs to the top ten. The sample was blood. These TCRs come from a man in his forties or fifties with Graves' hyperthyroidism that later progressed to Graves' ophthalmopathy.

This clonotype came up many times. The chain joins TRBV20-1 to TRBJ1-5; D remains ambiguous. This CDR3 is 15 amino acids long. The germline V gene has CDR1 DFQATT and CDR2 SNEGSKA (reference sequence). Between the trimmed V and J ends, which lost 6 bases and 4 bases, there was a span of 19 bases. The CDR3 sequence is CSAAEDAIKNQPQHF. The CDR3 nucleotides are TGCAGTGCCGCCGAGGACGCAATCAAAAATCAGCCCCAGCATTTT.

Ten or more counts support this clonotype. This chain uses TRBV6-1 with TRBJ1-3; D remains unclear. Germline V gene sequence: CDR1 MNHNS, CDR2 SASEGT. This CDR3 comprises 16 residues. Trimming shortened V by 6 bases and J by 0 bases, and 15 bases separated the two germline ends. CDR3 coding DNA: TGTGCCAGCAGCGATTTGGACGGACCCTCTGGAAACACCATATATTTT. It codes for CASSDLDGPSGNTIYF.

This chain joins TRBV6-5 and TRBJ2-2; D ambiguous. This CDR3 has 13 residues. Deletions cut 2 bases from V and 5 bases from J, with 6 bases between. Germline CDR1 and CDR2: MNHEY and SVGAGI. CDR3 bases: TGTGCCAGCAGTTACCTGACGACCGGGGAGCTGTTTTTT. Encoded protein: CASSYLTTGELFF.

The gene calls are TRBV5-1 and TRBJ2-5, with TRBD2 identical over 12 bases. In germline, CDR1 is SGHRS, CDR2 YFSETQ. Trimming cost V 4 bases and J 6 bases; bases outside gene matches: 13. The CDR3 is 17 residues long. The CDR3 nucleotides are TGCGCCAGCAGCGCTCTAGCGGGAGGGCCCTCGGAACAGACCCAGTACTTC. This codes for CASSALAGGPSEQTQYF.

The chain combines TRBV4-2 with TRBJ2-2; 7 bases agree with TRBD2. V shed 0 bases, J shed 6 bases, and the junction held 7 bases outside the gene matches. The CDR3 totals 16 residues. Germline V gene sequence: CDR1 LGHNA, CDR2 YNFKEQ. CDR3 sequence reads: CASSQEAGLIAGELFF. The CDR3 nucleotides are TGTGCCAGCAGCCAAGAAGCGGGGCTGATTGCCGGGGAGCTGTTTTTT.